This T cell receptor (beta chain) was observed in a study of somatic mutations in cytotoxic T cells in rheumatoid arthritis. Unmatched junction bases numbered 5, after V lost 3 bases and J lost 5 bases. The germline V gene has CDR1 SNHLY and CDR2 FYNNEI. The CDR3 length is 14 residues. Sequencing was performed with immunoSEQ multiplex PCR; in TCRdb, only in-frame clones are kept and a portion is missing. The sample gives 9,500 to 15,000 clones, around 83% of which show up once; around 14% is in the top ten. V usage is TRBV2 and J usage is TRBJ2-3, with 7 bases aligning to TRBD2. The receptor comes from a woman in her sixties or seventies in good health. The sequencing input was CD8+ T cells sorted from blood. CDR3 sequence: CASSDGGGQDTQYF. As DNA, the CDR3 is TGTGCCAGCAGTGATGGGGGAGGGCAAGATACGCAGTATTTT.